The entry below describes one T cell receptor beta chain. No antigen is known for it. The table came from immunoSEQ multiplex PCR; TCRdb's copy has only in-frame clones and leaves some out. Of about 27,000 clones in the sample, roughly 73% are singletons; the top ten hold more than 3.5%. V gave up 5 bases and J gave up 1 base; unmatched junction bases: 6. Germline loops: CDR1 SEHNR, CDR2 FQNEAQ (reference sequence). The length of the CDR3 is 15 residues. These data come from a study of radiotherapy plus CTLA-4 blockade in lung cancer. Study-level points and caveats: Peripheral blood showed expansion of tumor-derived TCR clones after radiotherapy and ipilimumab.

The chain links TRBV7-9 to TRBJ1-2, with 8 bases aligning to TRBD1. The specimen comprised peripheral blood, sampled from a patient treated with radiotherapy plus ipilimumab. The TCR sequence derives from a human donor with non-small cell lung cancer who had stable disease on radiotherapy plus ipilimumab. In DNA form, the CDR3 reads TGTGCCAGCAGCGATCAACAGGGGGGTAACTATGGCTACACCTTC. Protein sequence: CASSDQQGGNYGYTF.